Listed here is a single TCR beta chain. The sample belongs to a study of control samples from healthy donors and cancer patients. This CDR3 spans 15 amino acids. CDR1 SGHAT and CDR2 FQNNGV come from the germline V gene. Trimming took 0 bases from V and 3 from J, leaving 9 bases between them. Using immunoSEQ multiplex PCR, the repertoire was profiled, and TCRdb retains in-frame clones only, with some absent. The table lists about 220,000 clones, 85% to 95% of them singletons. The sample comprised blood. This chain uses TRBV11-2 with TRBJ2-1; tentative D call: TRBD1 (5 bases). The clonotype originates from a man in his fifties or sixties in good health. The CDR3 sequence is CASSLDFQGYNEQFF. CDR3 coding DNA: TGTGCCAGCAGCTTAGATTTCCAGGGCTACAATGAGCAGTTCTTC.